These 23 T cell receptor beta chains share one sample of origin, sequenced in a study of blood T cell repertoires in COVID-19. Produced via immunoSEQ multiplex PCR; TCRdb's table is partial and in-frame only. Of 250,000 to 300,000 clones listed, about 89% are singletons. The material sequenced was peripheral blood. These TCRs come from a man between 45 and 60 years old with acute or convalescent COVID-19.

With respect to this clone: One end of the junction fails to match germline, which may point to a read error. The chain recombines TRBV2 with TRBJ2-5; 10 positions match TRBD1. CDR3 length equals 13 residues. Germline values: CDR1 SNHLY, CDR2 FYNNEI. CDR3 sequence reads: CASREGQGGTQYF. CDR3 sequence (DNA): TGTGCCAGCAGAGAAGGACAGGGGGGGACCCAGTACTTC.

This clone appeared once. This chain joins TRBV6-6 and TRBJ2-1, with a possible D match to TRBD2 (6 bases). Germline assignment: CDR1 MNHNY and CDR2 SVGAGI (reference sequence). This CDR3 is built from 13 residues. Trimming pared 5 bases from V and 4 bases from J, leaving 9 bases between. CDR3 region: CASSRDSYNEQFF. The CDR3, as DNA: TGTGCCAGCAGTCGGGACTCTTACAATGAGCAGTTCTTC.

The chain recombines TRBV5-4 with TRBJ1-5; tentative D call: TRBD1 (5 bases). CDR1 SGHNT and CDR2 YYREEE come from the germline V gene (reference sequence). V was cut by 3 bases and J by 7 bases, with 14 bases left in between. The CDR3 is made up of 14 amino acids. CDR3 sequence reads: CASSSGGGGQPQHF. In DNA, the CDR3 is TGTGCCAGCAGCTCCGGGGGGGGAGGACAGCCCCAGCATTTT.

The chain is built from TRBV11-1 and TRBJ1-1; 9 bases fit TRBD1. The V segment lost 5 bases and the J segment 0 bases; nucleotides outside the gene matches: 7. Germline loops: CDR1 SGHAT, CDR2 FQDESV (reference sequence). The CDR3 totals 16 residues. The CDR3 bases are TGTGCCAGCAGCCCTGGGACAGGGTCCATGAACACTGAAGCTTTCTTT. Protein sequence: CASSPGTGSMNTEAFF.

The chain is built from TRBV6-5 and TRBJ1-6; D not certain. Germline V lookup: CDR1 MNHEY, CDR2 SVGAGI. V lost 0 bases and J lost 7, with 4 bases in between. This CDR3 spans 13 amino acids. This CDR3 is CASSYSRNSPLHF. The DNA of the CDR3 is TGTGCCAGCAGTTACTCACGGAATTCACCCCTCCACTTT.

The rearrangement joins TRBV6-6 to TRBJ2-7; 9 bases agree with TRBD2. The length of the CDR3 is 18 residues. Germline V gene data show CDR1 as MNHNY and CDR2 as SVGAGI (reference sequence). The V and J ends lost 5 bases and 2 bases, in that order; junction bases with no gene match: 16. The CDR3 DNA reads TGTGCCAGCAGTCTACTACTGGGTCTAGCGGGGCTTCCCTACGAGCAGTACTTC. This codes for CASSLLLGLAGLPYEQYF.

This chain connects TRBV5-1 to TRBJ2-7; 8 nucleotides line up with TRBD1. Germline lookup yields CDR1 SGHRS and CDR2 YFSETQ. Trimming cost V 5 bases and J 4 bases; bases outside gene matches: 8. This CDR3 has 14 residues. The chain's CDR3 is CASSSGQALYEQYF. The CDR3 DNA reads as TGCGCCAGCAGTTCGGGACAGGCTCTATACGAGCAGTACTTC.

The V and J genes are TRBV18 and TRBJ1-4; 8 bases are a match to TRBD1. V shed 4 bases, J shed 2 bases, and the junction held 3 bases outside the gene matches. CDR3 length: 15 amino acids. Germline CDR1 and CDR2: KGHSH and LQKENI. CDR3 loop: CASSLWTGTNEKLFF. The CDR3 nucleotides are TGTGCCAGCTCACTCTGGACAGGGACTAATGAAAAACTGTTTTTT.

This rearrangement joins TRBV12-3 or TRBV12-4 to TRBJ2-3; perhaps TRBD2 as D (5 bases). The V and J ends lost 5 bases and 5 bases respectively, with 11 bases between them. The CDR3 is 13 residues long. CDR3: CASSPRRGDTQYF. CDR3 DNA sequence: TGTGCCAGCAGTCCCCGACGGGGAGATACGCAGTATTTT.

The genes are TRBV9 and TRBJ2-2, with D possibly matching TRBD2 (6 bases). The CDR3 totals 15 residues. Deletions cut 4 bases from V and 3 bases from J, with 13 bases between. Looked up from germline, CDR1 is SGDLS and CDR2 is YYNGEE. Here the CDR3 reads CASSWRGMDTGELFF. The CDR3 DNA reads TGTGCCAGCAGCTGGAGGGGAATGGACACCGGGGAGCTGTTTTTT.

The rearrangement uses TRBV19 and TRBJ2-5, with TRBD2 identical over 12 bases. CDR3 length: 16 residues. The V gene end was trimmed by 2 bases and the J gene end by 5 bases; junction bases not matched to a gene: 6. Per the germline V gene, CDR1 is LNHDA and CDR2 is SQIVND (reference sequence). The CDR3, as DNA: TGTGCCAGTAGTATAACTAGCGGGGGGTCTGGGGAGACCCAGTACTTC. Amino acid sequence: CASSITSGGSGETQYF.

This chain uses TRBV12-5 with TRBJ1-5; tentative D call: TRBD1 (5 bases). Germline lookup yields CDR1 LGHNT and CDR2 FRNRAP. CDR3 size: 14 residues. V lost 7 bases and J 5 bases, leaving 15 bases between the germline ends. The chain's CDR3 is CASVQDSSHQPQHF. CDR3 in DNA: TGTGCTAGTGTTCAAGACAGCTCCCATCAGCCCCAGCATTTT.

The CDR3 spells CASSPSRGYGYTF. For the CDR3, the DNA is TGTGCCAGCAGCCCCTCACGCGGCTATGGCTACACCTTC. This chain joins TRBV3-1 (or the pseudogene TRBV3-2) and TRBJ1-2; D unresolved. CDR3 length equals 13 residues. Germline V lookup: CDR1 LGHDT, CDR2 YNNKEL (reference sequence). V lost 4 bases and J 4 bases, leaving 10 bases between the germline ends.

The chain joins TRBV6-5 to TRBJ1-2, with D possibly TRBD1 on 6 matching bases. The CDR3 spans 12 residues. Germline CDR1 MNHEY, CDR2 SVGAGI. V was clipped by 6 bases and J by 2 bases, with 7 bases between them. DNA for the CDR3: TGTGCCAGCAGGAGGGGGAACTATGGCTACACCTTC. Protein sequence: CASRRGNYGYTF.

This sequence joins TRBV24-1 and TRBJ2-3, with a tentative D call TRBD2 (5 bases). From germline, CDR1 is KGHDR and CDR2 SFDVKD. The length of the CDR3 is 15 residues. The ends were cut back, 3 bases at V and 2 bases at J, with 11 bases in the middle. CDR3 residues: CATSDRRGNTDTQYF. CDR3 nucleotide sequence: TGTGCCACCAGTGATCGCCGGGGTAACACAGATACGCAGTATTTT.

This clone was counted a single time. The chain couples TRBV7-3 to TRBJ2-3; no definite D call. Trimming removed 6 bases at V and 4 bases at J, with 8 bases between. This CDR3 is built from 12 residues. Looked up from germline, CDR1 is SGHTA and CDR2 is FQGTGA. CDR3 region: CASRVSADTQYF. For the CDR3, the DNA is TGTGCCAGCAGGGTCAGCGCAGATACGCAGTATTTT.

This chain connects TRBV7-3 to TRBJ1-2, with 9 bases lining up with TRBD1. V shed 4 bases, J shed 8 bases, and the junction held 5 bases outside the gene matches. From germline, CDR1 is SGHTA and CDR2 FQGTGA. The CDR3 has 13 amino acids. The DNA of the CDR3 is TGTGCCAGCAGCTCGACAGGGGGAAGAGGCTACACCTTC. Protein product: CASSSTGGRGYTF. Complete variable domain (other parts from reference TRBV7-3 and TRBJ1-2): GAGVSQTPSNKVTEKGKYVELRCDPISGHTALYWYRQSLGQGPEFLIYFQGTGAADDSGLPNDRFFAVRPEGSVSTLKIQRTERGDSAVYLCASSSTGGRGYTFGSGTRLTVV.

The chain carries TRBV11-2 and TRBJ2-7; TRBD2 matches 7 bases. The CDR3 totals 15 residues. With 5 bases clipped from V and 2 bases from J, the junction kept 9 bases outside the gene matches. Germline loops: CDR1 SGHAT, CDR2 FQNNGV. The CDR3 protein is CASSPRREGPYEQYF. The DNA for the CDR3 is TGTGCCAGCAGCCCCCGCAGGGAGGGCCCCTACGAGCAGTACTTC.

The CDR3 sequence is CASSLAGIYNEQFF. The CDR3 DNA reads TGTGCCAGCAGCTTGGCAGGCATATACAATGAGCAGTTCTTC. This chain uses TRBV5-4 with TRBJ2-1; D remains unclear. The CDR3 consists of 14 residues. Trimming shortened V by 0 bases and J by 4 bases, and 8 bases separated the two germline ends. Germline values: CDR1 SGHNT, CDR2 YYREEE (reference sequence).

J is TRBJ2-7 and V is TRBV10-3, with 8 bases aligning to TRBD2. CDR1 and CDR2 from the germline V gene are ENHRY and SYGVKD. Trimming took 3 bases from V and 0 from J; bases not matched to a gene: 4. The CDR3 has 15 amino acids. The CDR3 nucleotides are TGTGCCATCAGTGAAGAGCGGGGGCCCTCCTACGAGCAGTACTTC. It codes for CAISEERGPSYEQYF.

The V gene is TRBV7-9, the J gene TRBJ2-7; a weak D match, TRBD1 (5 bases). Germline loops: CDR1 SEHNR, CDR2 FQNEAQ (reference sequence). The V end was cut by 3 bases, the J end by 3 bases, with 12 bases between. The CDR3 extends over 14 amino acids. In nucleotides, the CDR3 is TGTGCCAGCAGCTTTCAACCAGGGATCTACGAGCAGTACTTC. This sequence encodes CASSFQPGIYEQYF.

V is TRBV27 and J is TRBJ1-1; unclear D gene. The CDR3 length is 14 residues. Germline values: CDR1 MNHEY, CDR2 SMNVEV (reference sequence). V lost 6 bases and J lost 4, with 15 bases in between. CDR3 nucleotide sequence: TGTGCCAGCAGCTCTGGGCCCCCCACCACTGAAGCTTTCTTT. It yields the protein CASSSGPPTTEAFF.

This chain joins TRBV4-2 and TRBJ2-1, with 11 bases lining up with TRBD2. Germline V gene lookup returns CDR1 LGHNA and CDR2 YNFKEQ. Trimming at V came to 4 bases and at J to 6 bases, leaving 5 bases not matched to a gene. This CDR3 contains 15 residues. The CDR3 DNA follows: TGTGCCAGCAGCCTGACCGGGACTAGCGGCAATGAGCAGTTCTTC. As protein: CASSLTGTSGNEQFF.